The source of this TCR beta chain is a study of blood T cell repertoires in COVID-19. At the level of the study: The United States, Italy and Spain provided the acute and convalescent COVID-19 samples. The cDNA or gDNA used as material had been derived from T cells, B-cell-depleted T cells, or PBMCs.

This clone was recorded once. TCRdb's table, derived via immunoSEQ multiplex PCR, lists solely in-frame clones and lacks some. Of approximately 400,000 clones in the sample, around 88% were seen once. Germline loops: CDR1 SGHRS, CDR2 YFSETQ. V was trimmed by 4 bases and J by 7 bases, leaving 24 bases between them. The CDR3 is 16 amino acids. The chain employs TRBV5-1 and TRBJ2-7, with D possibly being TRBD2 (6 bases). The sequence was obtained from a woman aged 45-59 years with COVID-19, enrolled during active disease. Sequencing was done on a sample of peripheral blood. This CDR3 reads CASSGGRGSGAGEQYF. The CDR3 DNA is TGCGCCAGCAGCGGCGGGCGGGGTAGCGGTGCCGGAGAGCAGTACTTC.